The rows below give T cell receptor beta chains drawn from one sample of a study of human T cells and chemical hapten exposure. TCRdb processed the RACE reads anew with MiXCR; each CDR3 protein has one entry. Of 30,000 to 40,000 distinct CDR3 sequences in the sample, more than 8% were seen once. The sample here was whole blood, taken in connection with sensitization to the hapten diphenylcyclopropenone (DPC). All receptors come from a man in his fifties or sixties with alopecia areata. Some clones in this sample may be carry-over from other donors' samples. The CDR3 runs from the conserved cysteine through the conserved F or W. A D gene is named only where the DNA matches it firmly. A row's size may be missing; if present it is once, few, many or a size class.

>many|TRBV12-3/TRBV12-4|-|TRBJ1-6
CASSQTHGNSPLHF
TGTGCCAGCAGCCAGACACACGGAAATTCACCCCTCCACTTT
>-|TRBV5-1|TRBD2|TRBJ2-3
CASSTSGSGTDTQYF
TGCGCCAGCAGCACGAGCGGGAGCGGCACAGATACGCAGTATTTT
>many|TRBV30|TRBD1|TRBJ2-5
CASETGMGTQYF
TGTGCCTCAGAGACAGGGATGGGGACCCAGTACTTC
>few|TRBV3-1|-|TRBJ2-5
CASSQESEGETQYF
TGTGCCAGCAGCCAAGAATCAGAAGGAGAGACCCAGTACTTC
>-|TRBV4-3|-|TRBJ1-1
CASSQVPDSNTEAFF
TGCGCCAGCAGCCAAGTGCCAGACTCGAACACTGAAGCTTTCTTT
>few|TRBV12-3/TRBV12-4|TRBD1|TRBJ1-4
CASSETGTGNEKLFF
TGTGCCAGCAGTGAGACAGGGACCGGTAATGAAAAACTGTTTTTT
>few|TRBV29-1|-|TRBJ1-1
CSVEVLGGRTEAFF
TGCAGCGTTGAGGTGCTTGGGGGGCGGACTGAAGCTTTCTTT
>-|TRBV25-1|-|TRBJ2-3
CASSDFGLTDTQYF
TGTGCCAGCAGTGACTTCGGCTTAACAGATACGCAGTATTTT
>many|TRBV12-3/TRBV12-4|-|TRBJ2-7
CASSGRTRSSYEQYF
TGTGCCAGCAGTGGACGGACTCGTAGCTCCTACGAGCAGTACTTC
>many|TRBV5-1|TRBD2|TRBJ2-3
CASSLTGAGGSTDTQYF
TGCGCCAGCAGCTTGACGGGGGCGGGAGGTTCCACAGATACGCAGTATTTT
>many|TRBV5-1|TRBD1|TRBJ2-2
CASSFRDSNTGELFF
TGCGCCAGCAGCTTCCGGGACAGCAACACCGGGGAGCTGTTTTTT
>-|TRBV7-3|-|TRBJ2-2
CASSFGEDTGELFF
TGTGCCAGCAGCTTCGGAGAGGACACCGGGGAGCTGTTTTTT
>few|TRBV6-2/TRBV6-3|-|TRBJ2-7
CASSSAQRKPHEQYF
TGTGCCAGCAGTAGTGCGCAGCGAAAGCCCCACGAGCAGTACTTC
>-|TRBV7-7|-|TRBJ2-5
CASSRGRTIGQETQYF
TGTGCCAGCAGCCGCGGTAGGACTATAGGCCAAGAGACCCAGTACTTC
>-|TRBV7-9|-|TRBJ2-1
CASSPQTQNKFF
TGTGCCAGCAGCCCCCAGACCCAGAATAAGTTCTTC
>-|TRBV10-1|TRBD2|TRBJ2-7
CASSAWTSGMYEQYF
TGCGCCAGCAGTGCCTGGACTAGCGGGATGTATGAGCAGTACTTC
>many|TRBV28|TRBD2|TRBJ2-7
CASHLETSGIHEQYF
TGTGCCAGCCACTTAGAGACTAGCGGGATCCACGAGCAGTACTTC
>many|TRBV10-3|TRBD1|TRBJ2-7
CATLTGTGGNEQYF
TGTGCCACACTGACCGGGACAGGGGGAAACGAGCAGTACTTC
>-|TRBV7-2|TRBD1|TRBJ2-7
CASSIQGANSYEQYF
TGTGCCAGCAGCATACAGGGGGCTAACTCCTACGAGCAGTACTTC
>many|TRBV4-2|-|TRBJ1-2
CASSQDRTASYGYTF
TGTGCCAGCAGCCAAGATAGGACAGCCAGCTATGGCTACACCTTC
>-|TRBV20-1|TRBD2|TRBJ2-3
CSARDPLAGGYTQYF
TGCAGTGCTAGAGACCCACTAGCGGGAGGCTATACGCAGTATTTT
>many|TRBV29-1|TRBD2|TRBJ2-5
CSGVREVGKTQYF
TGCAGCGGTGTGCGGGAGGTCGGAAAGACCCAGTACTTC
>few|TRBV20-1|TRBD2|TRBJ2-7
CSARAVSGRPYF
TGCAGTGCTAGAGCGGTTAGCGGGAGGCCGTACTTC